This TCR beta chain was captured in a study of cytomegalovirus exposure and HLA in healthy donors. The CDR3 runs 15 residues. V dropped 5 bases and J dropped 3; count of bases not matched to a gene: 11. This clone was found once. PCR involved 60 Vbeta and 13 Jbeta primers. Sequencing was performed with immunoSEQ multiplex PCR; in TCRdb, only in-frame clones are kept and a portion is missing. This sample has around 40,000 clones, with approximately 86% found just once. The clonotype originates from a woman aged 40 to 50 in good health and CMV-seropositive. Sequencing was done on a sample of PBMCs. The genes are TRBV5-3 and TRBJ2-7; 7 bases are a match to TRBD1. TRBV5-3 has ORF status, its function being uncertain. In DNA form, the CDR3 reads TGTGCCAGAAGGGCCGGAAACAGGGGACACTACGAGCAGTACTTC. This sequence encodes CARRAGNRGHYEQYF.